The clone carrying this TCR beta chain occurred once. These data belong to a study of Ad26.COV2.S vaccination and SARS-CoV-2 variants. TCRdb keeps only in-frame clones here, not all; method: immunoSEQ multiplex PCR. The sample comprises around 300,000 clones, around 89% of which are singletons, and 6.4% rests with the top ten. The germline V gene has CDR1 MNHEY and CDR2 SVGAGI. This CDR3 contains 14 residues. Trimming took 4 bases from V and 0 from J, leaving 9 bases between them. Treatment indicated: around 19 received Ad26.COV2.S at low or high dose, single or two shots; about 5 received placebo; per-sample allocation not given. Sampling occurred on day 63 after the first vaccine or placebo injection.

V and J are TRBV6-5 and TRBJ1-1; possible D gene TRBD1, 5 bases. The source of this sequence is a person between 18 and 65 years old who received the Ad26.COV2.S COVID-19 vaccine or a placebo. The source material was peripheral blood, sampled in a trial of Ad26.COV2.S vaccine versus placebo. The DNA of the CDR3 is TGTGCCAGCAGTTCAGGGTCGCTGAACACTGAAGCTTTCTTT. This sequence encodes CASSSGSLNTEAFF.